The 6 T cell receptor beta chains below come from one sample, sequenced in a study of lymphopenia after photon versus proton radiotherapy. Method: immunoSEQ multiplex PCR; TCRdb's copy keeps in-frame clones and lacks some. This table holds about 29,000 clones, 87% found once. The sequencing here drew on peripheral blood, taken from a patient treated with proton-based radiotherapy. The source of these receptors is an older woman with cholangiocarcinoma. Some clones in this sample may be carry-over from other donors' samples.

The chain joins TRBV29-1 to TRBJ1-1, with D possibly being TRBD1 (5 bases). Germline-derived CDR1 and CDR2 are SQVTM and ANQGSEA. Deletions cut 7 bases from V and 0 bases from J, with 18 bases between. There are 15 residues in the CDR3. CDR3 residues: CSARGGWGMNTEAFF. The CDR3 DNA reads TGCAGCGCCCGGGGGGGATGGGGCATGAACACTGAAGCTTTCTTT.

The chain couples TRBV2 to TRBJ1-3, with TRBD1 matching over 8 bases. CDR1 and CDR2 (germline): SNHLY, FYNNEI. The ends lost 4 bases at V and 0 bases at J; junction bases unmatched: 2. The CDR3 is made up of 15 amino acids. This chain's CDR3 is CASSGDRGSGNTIYF. CDR3 nucleotides: TGTGCCAGCAGTGGTGACAGGGGCTCTGGAAACACCATATATTTT.

In its sample, this clone was seen once. The chain is built from TRBV6-5 and TRBJ2-2; the D is unclear. The CDR3 loop spans 15 amino acids. V gave up 2 bases and J gave up 7 bases, with 14 bases separating them. Germline lookup yields CDR1 MNHEY and CDR2 SVGAGI. The CDR3 here is CASSYSLVGRGELFF. The CDR3 coding sequence is TGTGCCAGCAGTTACAGCCTAGTAGGGCGCGGGGAGCTGTTTTTT.

The chain uses TRBV30 and TRBJ1-1, with a weak D call TRBD1 (6 bases). Per germline, CDR1 GTSNPN and CDR2 SVGIG (reference sequence). V was cut by 0 bases and J by 4 bases, with 18 bases left in between. CDR3 length equals 16 residues. CDR3 loop: CAWSVLGSGGATEAFF. For the CDR3, the DNA is TGTGCCTGGAGTGTACTAGGTTCGGGGGGGGCCACTGAAGCTTTCTTT.

This rearrangement joins TRBV11-2 to TRBJ1-5, with TRBD1 matching 8 bases. CDR1 is SGHAT, CDR2 FQNNGV, per germline. The CDR3 covers 14 residues. The V gene end was trimmed by 3 bases and the J gene end by 4 bases; junction bases not matched to a gene: 2. CDR3 DNA: TGTGCCAGCAGCTTCGGACAGGGTAATCAGCCCCAGCATTTT. Translated, it gives CASSFGQGNQPQHF.

The rearrangement uses TRBV7-9 and TRBJ2-1; TRBD2 might be the D (5 bases). V shed 2 bases and J shed 10 bases, with 15 bases lying between them. This CDR3 is 14 amino acids long. Per germline, CDR1 SEHNR and CDR2 FQNEAQ (reference sequence). The CDR3 coding sequence is TGTGCCAGCAGCTTATTCGGGGAGATCACCGAGCAGTTCTTC. Its translation: CASSLFGEITEQFF.